These T cell receptor beta chains were read from a single sample in a study of blood T cell repertoires in COVID-19. Produced via immunoSEQ multiplex PCR; TCRdb's table is partial and in-frame only. The sample lists roughly 240,000 clones, approximately 84% occurring once. Sequencing was performed on peripheral blood. These receptors all come from a woman aged 25 to 45 who had recovered from COVID-19. CDR3s include the opening cysteine and the closing phenylalanine or tryptophan. A D gene is named only where the DNA matches it firmly.

v_call,d_call,cdr3_aa
TRBV5-4,TRBD2,CASRTPGGGEQFF
TRBV10-3,NA,CAGGWGTEAFF
TRBV18,TRBD1,CASSPLQGGQLFNYGYTF
TRBV13,TRBD2,CASSLSGGSLNEQFF
TRBV7-3,TRBD2,CASSSSGYYNEQFF
TRBV5-1,TRBD1,CASSWGQGAYEQYF
TRBV11-1,NA,CASSLVTAYEQYF
TRBV7-9,TRBD1,CASSLSGTGLGGYTF
TRBV19,NA,CASAPYINYGYTF
TRBV30,NA,CAWSVGGGAEAFF
TRBV5-1,TRBD2,CASSFGGAYEQYF
TRBV5-5,TRBD1,CASSTPTGLDTQYF
TRBV7-9,NA,CASSLGAGESGYTF
TRBV2,NA,CASSSYGSSYNEQFF
TRBV6-6,TRBD1,CASSRGQGVAYGYTF
TRBV6-5,NA,CASSSDLGLAYNEQFF
TRBV3-1/TRBV3-2,TRBD1,CASSLDRDRGLYGYTF
TRBV6-1,TRBD1,CASSVNFGQGKDGYTF
TRBV9,TRBD1,CASSPTPGQANYGYTF
TRBV27,NA,CASSLSGTPYNEKLFF
TRBV5-1,NA,CASSLDGVTGETQYF
TRBV29-1,NA,CSVEDLNYGYTF
TRBV19,TRBD2,CASSIGLAGGITGELFF
TRBV9,NA,CASSVDPVQETQYF
TRBV2,NA,CASSENSGHQETQYF
TRBV13,NA,CASSLRLNEQFF
TRBV19,TRBD2,CASSAFRTSGGTDTQYF
TRBV13,NA,CASSHRAGNQPQHF